Each of the 20 T cell receptor beta chains below was sequenced from the same sample in a study of radiation and T cells in renal cell carcinoma. Measured with immunoSEQ multiplex PCR; TCRdb has only the in-frame clones, and not every one. The sample has 150,000 or so clones, about 85% seen once; the top ten hold 4.1%. Time point in this sample: baseline pretreatment blood. The treatment here: 15 Gy SBRT to primary tumor, nephrectomy 4 weeks later. Specimen: blood, collected from a patient whose treatment included radiotherapy and nephrectomy. These receptors were obtained from a woman in her 70s with renal cell carcinoma.

V is TRBV30 and J is TRBJ1-5; D remains unclear. This CDR3 contains 15 residues. The germline V gene encodes CDR1 GTSNPN and CDR2 SVGIG (reference sequence). Trimming removed 3 bases from V and 3 bases from J, with 15 bases in between. The CDR3 DNA follows: TGTGCCTGGAGCCCAGCGGCCTCTTTCAATCAGCCCCAGCATTTT. It codes for CAWSPAASFNQPQHF.

V is TRBV30 and J is TRBJ2-4; 9 nucleotides align to TRBD2. The CDR3 runs 15 residues. Germline V gives CDR1 GTSNPN, CDR2 SVGIG (reference sequence). V shed 0 bases and J 9 bases; nucleotides not matched to a gene: 9. CDR3 region: CAWSVRIQAGGIQYF. The CDR3 DNA follows: TGTGCCTGGAGTGTACGTATTCAAGCGGGGGGCATTCAGTACTTC.

This sequence joins TRBV5-1 and TRBJ1-1; the match to TRBD1 covers 8 bases. CDR1 is SGHRS, CDR2 YFSETQ, per germline. The CDR3 spans 14 residues. The junction had 7 bases not matched to a gene; V was cut back by 4 bases and J by 5 bases. CDR3 sequence: CASSGKQGGTEAFF. The CDR3 DNA sequence: TGCGCCAGCAGCGGGAAACAGGGGGGAACTGAAGCTTTCTTT. The full variable domain, rest sourced from reference TRBV5-1 and TRBJ1-1, is KAGVTQTPRYLIKTRGQQVTLSCSPISGHRSVSWYQQTPGQGLQFLFEYFSETQRNKGNFPGRFSGRQFSNSRSEMNVSTLELGDSALYLCASSGKQGGTEAFFGQGTRLTVV.

CDR3 in amino acids: CASSLDRVETQYF. The CDR3 region has the DNA TGTGCCAGCAGCTTGGACAGGGTAGAGACCCAGTACTTC. The gene calls are TRBV7-2 and TRBJ2-5, with TRBD1 matching over 8 bases. Germline V gene data show CDR1 as SGHTA and CDR2 as FQGNSA. The CDR3 is made up of 13 amino acids. V was clipped by 3 bases and J by 4 bases; unmatched bases: 1.

The CDR3 nucleotides read TGTGCCAGCAGCTTGGGGACAGGGAAAATCGAATACGAGCAGTACTTC. Amino acids: CASSLGTGKIEYEQYF. This chain links TRBV5-6 with TRBJ2-7, with 8 nucleotides matching TRBD1. CDR1 SGHDT and CDR2 YYEEEE come from the germline V gene. The CDR3 is 16 residues long. The V gene end was trimmed by 0 bases and the J gene end by 4 bases; junction bases not matched to a gene: 9.

This clone appeared once. The chain employs TRBV14 and TRBJ2-2; TRBD2 matches at 10 bases. Trimming at V came to 1 base and at J to 6 bases, leaving 5 bases not matched to a gene. This CDR3 has 16 amino acids. CDR1 and CDR2 (germline): SGHDN, FVKESK. The CDR3 coding sequence is TGTGCCAGCAGCCAAGTAAAAGCGGGGGGGCCCGGGGAGCTGTTTTTT. Translation gives CASSQVKAGGPGELFF.

The gene calls are TRBV28 and TRBJ2-7; D remains ambiguous. V lost 3 bases, J lost 0 bases, and 9 bases lay in between. Germline values: CDR1 MDHEN, CDR2 SYDVKM. This CDR3 contains 14 residues. This CDR3 reads CASSLHPSSYEQYF. The CDR3 coding sequence is TGTGCCAGCAGTTTGCACCCGAGCTCCTACGAGCAGTACTTC.

The chain uses TRBV25-1 and TRBJ2-7; TRBD2 aligns across 11 bases. V dropped 3 bases and J dropped 4; count of bases not matched to a gene: 8. The CDR3 extends over 16 amino acids. Germline V gene lookup returns CDR1 MGHDK and CDR2 SYGVNS. The CDR3: CASSEGGLAVRYEQYF. The CDR3 nucleotides read TGTGCCAGCAGTGAGGGGGGACTAGCGGTTCGGTACGAGCAGTACTTC.

The rearrangement uses TRBV18 and TRBJ1-1; D uncertain. Trimming left V 1 base short and J 1 base short, with 7 bases between. Germline V CDR1 and CDR2: KGHSH, LQKENI. This CDR3 spans 14 amino acids. DNA of the CDR3: TGTGCCAGCTCACCACTTCAGGAGAACACTGAAGCTTTCTTT. Its protein product is CASSPLQENTEAFF.

This clone was detected many times. The chain carries TRBV30 and TRBJ1-1, with a tentative D call TRBD1 (6 bases). V lost 0 bases, J lost 5 bases, and 13 bases lay in between. Germline V gives CDR1 GTSNPN, CDR2 SVGIG (reference sequence). CDR3 length equals 14 residues. The CDR3 coding sequence is TGTGCCTGGAGTGTACTAGGCAGGGGAACTGAAGCTTTCTTT. Translated, it gives CAWSVLGRGTEAFF.

This clone is a singleton in its sample. The chain carries TRBV6-6 and TRBJ2-5; tentative D call: TRBD1 (6 bases). Germline CDR1 is MNHNY and CDR2 is SVGAGI (reference sequence). This CDR3 has 14 amino acids. V lost 6 bases and J 5 bases, leaving 16 bases between the germline ends. This CDR3 is CASREAGAVETQYF. The CDR3 DNA reads as TGTGCCAGCAGGGAGGCAGGGGCGGTGGAGACCCAGTACTTC.

The chain carries TRBV7-2 and TRBJ2-3, with 8 bases identical to TRBD2. V trimming: 2 bases; J trimming: 3 bases; junction bases outside the gene matches: 7. Germline V gene sequence: CDR1 SGHTA, CDR2 FQGNSA. This CDR3 has 16 residues. CDR3: CASSLSASGYTDTQYF. Here the CDR3 DNA reads TGTGCCAGCAGCTTATCGGCTAGCGGGTATACAGATACGCAGTATTTT. The whole variable domain, remainder taken from reference TRBV7-2 and TRBJ2-3, is GAGVSQSPSNKVTEKGKDVELRCDPISGHTALYWYRQSLGQGLEFLIYFQGNSAPDKSGLPSDRFSAERTGGSVSTLTIQRTQQEDSAVYLCASSLSASGYTDTQYFGPGTRLTVL.

The gene calls are TRBV9 and TRBJ2-1, with 10 nucleotides matching TRBD1. CDR1 and CDR2 (germline): SGDLS, YYNGEE. Unmatched junction bases numbered 2, after V lost 2 bases and J lost 3 bases. The CDR3 runs 15 residues. The CDR3 reads CASSVGTGDYNEQFF. The CDR3 coding sequence is TGTGCCAGCAGCGTGGGGACAGGGGACTACAATGAGCAGTTCTTC.

The sample holds a few counts of this clone. V is TRBV4-3 and J is TRBJ1-1; perhaps TRBD1 as D (6 bases). The CDR3 consists of 15 residues. The germline V gene encodes CDR1 LGHNA and CDR2 YSLEER. V lost 0 bases and J 1 base, leaving 9 bases between the germline ends. This CDR3 reads CASSQDTGRNTEAFF. Here the CDR3 DNA reads TGCGCCAGCAGCCAAGATACAGGGCGGAACACTGAAGCTTTCTTT.

This clone has a single count. The chain uses TRBV18 and TRBJ1-5, with 8 bases identical to TRBD1. The germline V gene encodes CDR1 KGHSH and CDR2 LQKENI. This CDR3 contains 14 residues. The ends lost 5 bases at V and 4 bases at J; junction bases unmatched: 4. The CDR3 DNA is TGTGCCAGCTCATCCCGGACAGGGAATCAGCCCCAGCATTTT. It codes for CASSSRTGNQPQHF.

The chain links TRBV5-1 to TRBJ2-3, with 8 bases that match TRBD2. This CDR3 has 16 amino acids. Trimming cost V 3 bases and J 4 bases; bases outside gene matches: 10. The V gene's germline CDR1 is SGHRS and CDR2 YFSETQ. The CDR3 nucleotides read TGCGCCAGCAGCTCTCTAACGGCGGGGGGTTCAGATACGCAGTATTTT. Residues: CASSSLTAGGSDTQYF.

The chain employs TRBV30 and TRBJ1-5, with a tentative D call TRBD1 (5 bases). CDR1 and CDR2 from the germline V gene are GTSNPN and SVGIG (reference sequence). The CDR3 is 18 amino acids. V lost 2 bases, J lost 0 bases, and 20 bases lay in between. The CDR3 nucleotides read TGTGCCTGGAGTACCCGGCGGGGACGGGACTATAGCAATCAGCCCCAGCATTTT. The encoded protein is CAWSTRRGRDYSNQPQHF. The full variable domain, its missing parts supplied by reference TRBV30 and TRBJ1-5, is SQTIHQWPATLVQPVGSPLSLECTVEGTSNPNLYWYRQAAGRGLQLLFYSVGIGQISSEVPQNLSASRPQDRQFILSSKKLLLSDSGFYLCAWSTRRGRDYSNQPQHFGDGTRLSIL.

This chain joins TRBV28 and TRBJ1-5; 8 bases are a match to TRBD1. In germline, CDR1 is MDHEN, CDR2 SYDVKM. This CDR3 spans 14 amino acids. V was clipped by 8 bases and J by 4 bases; unmatched bases: 7. CDR3 coding DNA: TGTGCCAGCGTAACAGGGGGTACAAATCAGCCCCAGCATTTT. It codes for CASVTGGTNQPQHF. The full variable domain, with the rest looked up from reference TRBV28 and TRBJ1-5, is DVKVTQSSRYLVKRTGEKVFLECVQDMDHENMFWYRQDPGLGLRLIYFSYDVKMKEKGDIPEGYSVSREKKERFSLILESASTNQTSMYLCASVTGGTNQPQHFGDGTRLSIL.

The chain links TRBV9 to TRBJ2-3; tentative D call: TRBD2 (7 bases). This CDR3 has 16 amino acids. CDR1 and CDR2 (germline): SGDLS, YYNGEE. Between the trimmed V and J ends, which lost 0 bases and 1 base, there was a span of 12 bases. As DNA, the CDR3 is TGTGCCAGCAGCGTAGGGGGGGGCAGTGGCACAGATACGCAGTATTTT. Encoded protein: CASSVGGGSGTDTQYF.

This clone was detected only once. The J gene is TRBJ1-2, the V gene TRBV9; a possible D gene is TRBD1 (5 bases). The germline V and J ends were trimmed by 4 bases and 0 bases, with 16 bases remaining between them. Germline CDR1 and CDR2: SGDLS and YYNGEE. The CDR3 has 16 residues. CDR3 in DNA: TGTGCCAGCAGCCCATCCTCAGGGCGAGCTAACTATGGCTACACCTTC. Translation gives CASSPSSGRANYGYTF. The complete variable domain, with remaining parts taken from reference TRBV9 and TRBJ1-2, reads DSGVTQTPKHLITATGQRVTLRCSPRSGDLSVYWYQQSLDQGLQFLIQYYNGEERAKGNILERFSAQQFPDLHSELNLSSLELGDSALYFCASSPSSGRANYGYTFGSGTRLTVV.